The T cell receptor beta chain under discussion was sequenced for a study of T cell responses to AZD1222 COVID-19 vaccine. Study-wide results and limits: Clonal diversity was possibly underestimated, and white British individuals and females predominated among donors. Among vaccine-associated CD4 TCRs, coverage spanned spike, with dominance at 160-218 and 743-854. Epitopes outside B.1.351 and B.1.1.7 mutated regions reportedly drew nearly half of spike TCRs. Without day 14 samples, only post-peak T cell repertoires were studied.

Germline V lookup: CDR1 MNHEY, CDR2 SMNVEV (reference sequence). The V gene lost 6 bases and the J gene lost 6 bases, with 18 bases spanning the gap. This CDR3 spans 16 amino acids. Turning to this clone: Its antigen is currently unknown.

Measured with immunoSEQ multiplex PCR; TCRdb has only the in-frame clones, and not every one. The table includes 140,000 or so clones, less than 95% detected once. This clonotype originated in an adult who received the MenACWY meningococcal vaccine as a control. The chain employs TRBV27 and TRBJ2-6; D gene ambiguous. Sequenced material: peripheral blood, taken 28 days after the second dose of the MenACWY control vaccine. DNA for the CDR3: TGTGCCAGCAGACCGGGCCCCGTCGGCGAGGCCAACGTCCTGACTTTC. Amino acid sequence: CASRPGPVGEANVLTF.